One and the same sample provided the 19 T cell receptor beta chains below, sequenced in a study of beta chain features in type 1 diabetes. Isolated RNA was reverse transcribed in full, so expressed TCRB transcripts were sequenced. The data were produced by immunoSEQ multiplex PCR, yet TCRdb's version contains in-frame clones alone and is incomplete. There are around 170,000 clones in the sample; 8.5% to 10% occur only once, and about 0.75% lies in the top ten. For these receptors, no antigen is known. Study-level points and caveats: In every one of the four CD4+ subsets, TCRB CDR3s were moderately but significantly shorter in Type 1 diabetes patients.

Material: central memory CD4+ T cells from blood. Receptors were obtained from a woman in her 30s with type 1 diabetes.

The table lists this clone with many counts. This sequence joins TRBV4-1 and TRBJ2-5; D perhaps matches TRBD1 (6 bases). V gave up 5 bases and J gave up 2 bases, with 15 bases separating them. The germline V gene has CDR1 MGHRA and CDR2 YSYEKL. The CDR3 covers 15 residues. This CDR3 reads CASSDRDTRQETQYF. The CDR3 bases are TGCGCCAGCAGCGACCGGGACACTCGGCAAGAGACCCAGTACTTC.

V and J are TRBV4-1 and TRBJ1-4, with 10 bases lining up with TRBD1. The CDR3 is 16 amino acids. The junction had 7 bases not matched to a gene; V was cut back by 1 base and J by 8 bases. Looked up from germline, CDR1 is MGHRA and CDR2 is YSYEKL. The CDR3 here is CASSQGRRDRGEKLFF. In DNA, the CDR3 is TGCGCCAGCAGCCAAGGGCGGAGGGACAGGGGCGAAAAACTGTTTTTT.

V and J are TRBV30 and TRBJ2-1, with D perhaps TRBD2 (6 bases). From germline, CDR1 is GTSNPN and CDR2 SVGIG (reference sequence). The CDR3 extends over 14 amino acids. With 5 bases removed from V and 1 base from J, the gap between germline ends came to 12 bases. CDR3: CAWCPGLSYNEQFF. In DNA, the CDR3 is TGTGCCTGGTGTCCGGGACTGTCCTACAATGAGCAGTTCTTC.

The chain is built from TRBV4-2 and TRBJ2-4; possible D gene TRBD1, 7 bases. This CDR3 is 20 amino acids long. V lost 1 base, J lost 0 bases, and 22 bases lay in between. Germline loops: CDR1 LGHNA, CDR2 YNFKEQ. The CDR3 nucleotides are TGTGCCAGCAGCCAAGTCGGGGACAGCGGAGAAGCGGGAGCCAAAAACATTCAGTACTTC. It is translated as CASSQVGDSGEAGAKNIQYF.

This clone occurred a few times. The chain employs TRBV9 and TRBJ2-7, with a weak D call TRBD1 (7 bases). The CDR3 consists of 15 residues. Germline assignment: CDR1 SGDLS and CDR2 YYNGEE. The V end lost 0 bases, the J end lost 2 bases, and 12 bases lay between the germline ends. CDR3 in amino acids: CASSVGGDSTYEQYF. The DNA for the CDR3 is TGTGCCAGCAGCGTAGGGGGGGACAGCACCTACGAGCAGTACTTC.

There are a few counts of this clone. V gene TRBV28 combines with J gene TRBJ1-1; D gene ambiguous. Germline-derived CDR1 and CDR2 are MDHEN and SYDVKM. CDR3 length equals 10 residues. Trimming pared 6 bases from V and 3 bases from J, leaving 2 bases between. The DNA of the CDR3 is TGTGCCAGCAGCTACACTGAAGCTTTCTTT. Translation: CASSYTEAFF.

This clone was recorded a few times. The chain joins TRBV9 to TRBJ2-2, with a weak D call TRBD2 (5 bases). Between the trimmed V and J ends, which lost 0 bases and 2 bases, there was a span of 14 bases. Germline V gives CDR1 SGDLS, CDR2 YYNGEE. This CDR3 has 17 amino acids. For the CDR3, the DNA is TGTGCCAGCAGCGTAGTTGTGGGAGCCGTTAACACCGGGGAGCTGTTTTTT. Translated, it gives CASSVVVGAVNTGELFF.

J is TRBJ2-3 and V is TRBV6-5, with a possible D match to TRBD2 (6 bases). Germline V gene sequence: CDR1 MNHEY, CDR2 SVGAGI. This CDR3 is 13 amino acids long. V lost 5 bases and J 9 bases, leaving 15 bases between the germline ends. The CDR3 loop reads CASSLMRSGTQYF. The CDR3 DNA sequence: TGTGCCAGCAGTCTAATGCGAAGCGGGACGCAGTATTTT.

This clone has just a few counts. The chain employs TRBV19 and TRBJ2-2; D perhaps matches TRBD2 (7 bases). The CDR3 is 16 amino acids. V dropped 7 bases and J dropped 2 bases, with 17 bases sitting between them. Germline CDR1 is LNHDA and CDR2 is SQIVND (reference sequence). The CDR3 protein is CASIPRSGTNTGELFF. The CDR3 DNA reads TGTGCCAGTATTCCCCGAAGCGGGACAAACACCGGGGAGCTGTTTTTT.

The rearrangement joins TRBV23-1 to TRBJ2-3, with 10 nucleotides matching TRBD2. TRBV23-1 is given ORF status, its function remaining uncertain. V dropped 7 bases and J dropped 0; count of bases not matched to a gene: 10. The CDR3 contains 17 residues. Here the CDR3 reads CASKRLAGAPSTDTQYF. Written as DNA, the CDR3 is TGCGCCAGCAAACGGCTAGCGGGAGCCCCTAGCACAGATACGCAGTATTTT.

This clone was seen a handful of times. The chain couples TRBV5-4 to TRBJ2-1, with D maybe TRBD2 (5 bases). CDR1 is SGHNT and CDR2 is YYREEE in the germline V gene (reference sequence). The CDR3 covers 15 residues. The V gene lost 4 bases and the J gene lost 3 bases, with 14 bases spanning the gap. The CDR3 protein is CASSPNGGYYNEQFF. DNA of the CDR3: TGTGCCAGCAGCCCCAATGGCGGGTACTACAATGAGCAGTTCTTC.

The table lists this clone with a few counts. The rearrangement joins TRBV11-2 to TRBJ2-3; D is ambiguous. The CDR3 spans 13 residues. The V gene lost 8 bases and the J gene lost 3 bases, with 12 bases spanning the gap. Germline lookup yields CDR1 SGHAT and CDR2 FQNNGV. CDR3 DNA: TGTGCCAGCTCGGCAGGTTTTACAGATACGCAGTATTTT. Translated: CASSAGFTDTQYF.

This clone was seen only a few times. V gene TRBV7-9 combines with J gene TRBJ2-1; the match to TRBD2 covers 10 bases. The ends lost 5 bases at V and 0 bases at J; junction bases unmatched: 4. The CDR3 has 16 residues. The germline gives CDR1 SEHNR, CDR2 FQNEAQ (reference sequence). The CDR3 loop is CASSAASGGSYNEQFF. The CDR3 DNA reads as TGTGCCAGCAGCGCGGCTAGCGGGGGCTCCTACAATGAGCAGTTCTTC.

The chain combines TRBV5-1 with TRBJ2-7, with TRBD1 as a possible D gene (6 bases). Germline V gene lookup returns CDR1 SGHRS and CDR2 YFSETQ. This CDR3 has 14 residues. V was shortened by 0 bases and J by 3 bases, with 10 bases between the two germline ends. Here the CDR3 reads CASSLGQDFYEQYF. CDR3 DNA sequence: TGCGCCAGCAGCTTGGGACAGGACTTCTACGAGCAGTACTTC.

V is TRBV5-4 and J is TRBJ2-3; D is possibly TRBD1 (5 bases). The germline CDR1 and CDR2 sequences are SGHNT and YYREEE (reference sequence). Trimming removed 4 bases from V and 4 bases from J, with 16 bases in between. The CDR3 is 15 amino acids. CDR3 DNA: TGTGCCAGCAGCCAGGGATCCCACCCCGCAGATACGCAGTATTTT. It yields the protein CASSQGSHPADTQYF.

This clone was recorded a few times. The V gene is TRBV7-8, the J gene TRBJ2-7; D ambiguous. V shed 1 base and J shed 3 bases, with 7 bases lying between them. CDR1 is SGHVS and CDR2 is FQNEAQ in the germline V gene. The CDR3 runs to 13 residues. CDR3: CASSLGQNYEQYF. DNA for the CDR3: TGTGCCAGCAGCTTAGGGCAGAACTACGAGCAGTACTTC.

V gene TRBV11-1 combines with J gene TRBJ2-2; D perhaps matches TRBD2 (5 bases). The V and J ends lost 3 bases and 2 bases respectively, with 7 bases between them. This CDR3 is built from 14 residues. Germline lookup yields CDR1 SGHAT and CDR2 FQDESV (reference sequence). CDR3 loop: CASSLDLNTGELFF. As DNA, the CDR3 is TGTGCCAGCAGCTTGGACTTAAACACCGGGGAGCTGTTTTTT.

This chain links TRBV28 with TRBJ2-1; 9 positions agree with TRBD1. The V and J ends lost 6 bases and 14 bases, in that order; junction bases with no gene match: 17. Germline V CDR1 and CDR2: MDHEN, SYDVKM. The CDR3 has 15 amino acids. The CDR3 here is CASRLAGQGLPEEFF. The CDR3 DNA is TGTGCCAGCAGGCTGGCGGGACAGGGACTCCCCGAGGAGTTCTTC.

This clone came up a few times. This chain uses TRBV5-6 with TRBJ2-2; TRBD2 matches at 11 bases. The CDR3 has 17 amino acids. CDR1 SGHDT and CDR2 YYEEEE come from the germline V gene. V lost 1 base and J lost 7; bases outside the gene matches: 9. The CDR3 sequence: CASSLLLAGGPGGELFF. Here the CDR3 DNA reads TGTGCCAGCAGCTTGTTGTTAGCGGGAGGGCCTGGCGGGGAGCTGTTTTTT. Using reference TRBV5-6 and TRBJ2-2 for the parts outside the CDR3, the full variable domain is DAGVTQSPTHLIKTRGQQVTLRCSPKSGHDTVSWYQQALGQGPQFIFQYYEEEERQRGNFPDRFSGHQFPNYSSELNVNALLLGDSALYLCASSLLLAGGPGGELFFGEGSRLTVL.